The TCR beta chain described here comes from a study of blood T cell repertoires in COVID-19 (dated by TCRdb to 2020 to 2022). Background for the entire study: Samples from collaborators originated in the United States, Italy and Spain and spanned both the acute and convalescent phases of COVID-19. The material from the prospective study consisted of cDNA or gDNA derived from T cells, B-cell-depleted T cells, or PBMCs. Subjects who had been exposed to COVID-19, were actively infected with it, or had recovered from it provided the deeply sampled blood TCRbeta repertoires that made up the dataset. The repertoires were released in a freely available public database meant as a resource for research on the immune response to SARS-CoV-2. The samples were drawn from two sources: the first 160 participants of the ongoing ImmuneRACE study, and 950 to 1,500 subjects contributed by 6 global collaborators. Nearly every sample came with metadata listing a de-identified subject ID, COVID-19 status, age in years and sex. Where available, HLA class I and class II types were obtained from metadata supplied by the sample provider rather than from assay-based typing. Points the paper makes about the study in general: The quantity of clinical and demographic metadata differed by source and by participant and was supplied without curation.

TCRbeta CDR3 regions were amplified from genomic DNA using the immunoSEQ Assay, a bias-controlled multiplex PCR. As for the authors' bioinformatics: Within the assay, amplification of reference gene primers was used to estimate how many nucleated cells each sample contained. To quantify the absolute abundance of each unique TCRbeta CDR3 rearrangement, sequence reads were collapsed and filtered. For each sample, productive Simpson clonality was calculated by taking the square root of Simpson's diversity index across productive rearrangements. Here the immuneACCESS table is served through TCRdb, limited to in-frame sequences with V and J called. Missing clones are a known gap in these copies; in checked studies unresolved V genes cover under half, and the rest lacks a known reason. V and J calls and clone size are those listed in that table; D and trimming were worked out from the DNA. The sample table holds roughly 180,000 clones, of which more than 80% were seen once. Around 7.5% of the sample is held by the ten biggest clonotypes.

Collaborating institutions collected whole blood in K2EDTA tubes following their own protocols. Collaborator samples were shipped for TCRbeta analysis as frozen whole blood, isolated PBMCs, or DNA extracted from either sample type. This clone was detected only once. There is no known antigen for this receptor. Sequence at one end of the junction differs from germline and may be a read error. The CDR3 covers 16 residues, taking in both the cysteine and the phenylalanine. The retained sequence is limited to the CDR3, 48 bases, with the frame set at the first base. The germline V gene encodes CDR1 KGHSH and CDR2 LQKENI.

The rearrangement joined TRBV18 to TRBJ2-5; 13 middle bases align to TRBD2. Sample: peripheral blood. This clonotype was obtained from an older woman with acute or convalescent COVID-19. For the CDR3, the sequence is CASSPRQGILAGGADF. The nucleotide sequence reads as follows: TGTGCCAGCTCACCTCGACAGGGGATACTAGCGGGAGGGGCCGACTTC.